This is a list of T cell receptor beta chains from one sample in a study of PD-L1 blockade in urothelial cancer. TCRdb keeps only in-frame clones here, not all; method: immunoSEQ multiplex PCR. The sample records about 48,000 clones, approximately 80% being singletons. This specimen consisted of PBMCs, obtained around atezolizumab (anti-PD-L1) treatment. These receptors originate from a man between 65 and 85 years old with urothelial cancer. CDR3s include the opening cysteine and the closing phenylalanine or tryptophan. Fields, in order: clone size, V gene, D gene, J gene, CDR3 DNA, CDR3 protein. The D gene is left open where the match is weak. Clone size, where shown, is once, few, many, or a class for clones that have expanded.

>.|TRBV11-3|.|TRBJ2-7
TGTGCCAGCAGCCCCACGAGCGACGGCGAGCAGTACTTC
CASSPTSDGEQYF
>many|TRBV5-1|TRBD1|TRBJ1-1
TGCGCCAGCAGCTTTAGCCCTGGACAGGACACTGAAGCTTTCTTT
CASSFSPGQDTEAFF
>.|TRBV18|.|TRBJ1-2
TGTGCCAGCTCACCCACGACAGGCAGATACTATGGCTACACCTTC
CASSPTTGRYYGYTF
>.|TRBV14|TRBD1|TRBJ2-7
TGTGCCAGCAGCCAATATGACAGGGGGCGCTCCGAGCAGTACTTC
CASSQYDRGRSEQYF
>.|TRBV7-9|.|TRBJ1-1
TGTGCCAGCAGCTTAGGAGGGGGTGAAGCTTTCTTT
CASSLGGGEAFF
>.|TRBV5-1|TRBD1|TRBJ2-2
TGCGCCAGCAGCTCCAACAGGGGGCAAAGCACCGGGGAGCTGTTTTTT
CASSSNRGQSTGELFF
>.|TRBV5-1|.|TRBJ2-1
TGCGCCAGCAGCTTGGCAGGCGACGAGCAGTTCTTC
CASSLAGDEQFF
>.|TRBV27|TRBD1|TRBJ2-3
TGTGCCAGCAGTCTAACACCAAACCCACAGGGGCCAGATACGCAGTATTTT
CASSLTPNPQGPDTQYF
>once|TRBV7-9|.|TRBJ2-1
TGTGCCAGCAGCCGAAGGGGGGGGGCCGCGCTTTCGGATGAGCAGTTCTTC
CASSRRGGAALSDEQFF
>.|TRBV5-1|.|TRBJ2-7
TGCGCCAGCAGCTTGGGTGGGGACAACGAGCAGTACTTC
CASSLGGDNEQYF
>.|TRBV6-5|.|TRBJ1-5
TGTGCCAGCAGAGTTGGGCAGGGCGTCCAGCCCCAGCATTTT
CASRVGQGVQPQHF
>.|TRBV28|TRBD1|TRBJ1-5
TGTGCCAGCGACCGGGACAGGGTCCAGCCCCAGCATTTT
CASDRDRVQPQHF
>.|TRBV5-1|.|TRBJ2-1
TGCGCCAGCAGCTTGGGTGGGGAGTACAATGAGCAGTTCTTC
CASSLGGEYNEQFF
>.|TRBV11-1|TRBD2|TRBJ2-1
TGTGCCAGCAGCTTACGCGGGACTAGCGGGAGTCATGAGCAGTTCTTC
CASSLRGTSGSHEQFF
>.|TRBV27|.|TRBJ1-5
TGTGCCAGCAGTTCCCTAAGCGGTCAGCCCCAGCATTTT
CASSSLSGQPQHF
>.|TRBV18|.|TRBJ2-1
TGTGCCAGCTCACCAGGGCAGGAATCGCAGTTCTTC
CASSPGQESQFF
>.|TRBV5-1|TRBD2|TRBJ2-2
TGCGCCAGCAGCTCCTCGACGGCTAGCGGGAGGGGTGAGCTGTTTTTT
CASSSSTASGRGELFF
>.|TRBV6-5|TRBD1|TRBJ1-4
TGTGCCAGCAGTTACTATTCAGGGGGCGAAAATGAAAAACTGTTTTTT
CASSYYSGGENEKLFF
>.|TRBV11-2|TRBD2|TRBJ2-7
TGTGCCAGCAGCCCCGTAGCGGGAGCCCGTCGTGAGCAGTACTTC
CASSPVAGARREQYF
>few|TRBV7-9|.|TRBJ1-2
TGTGCCAGCAGCCCGGGGGTTTACTATGGCTACACCTTC
CASSPGVYYGYTF
>.|TRBV10-3|TRBD1|TRBJ1-3
TGTGCCATTCAGGGGGTGACTGGAAACACCATATATTTT
CAIQGVTGNTIYF
>.|TRBV29-1|.|TRBJ1-2
TGCAGCGCCAGATTCTTGAATTGGCTGAACTATGGCTACACCTTC
CSARFLNWLNYGYTF
>.|TRBV2|.|TRBJ1-5
TGTGCCAGCAGTGAAAAAAACCAGGGGCAGGAGTGGAATTTT
CASSEKNQGQEWNF
>large|TRBV5-1|.|TRBJ1-1
TGCGCCAGCAGCTTGGGGATAGGAGGGACGCGAGCTGAAGCTTTCTTT
CASSLGIGGTRAEAFF